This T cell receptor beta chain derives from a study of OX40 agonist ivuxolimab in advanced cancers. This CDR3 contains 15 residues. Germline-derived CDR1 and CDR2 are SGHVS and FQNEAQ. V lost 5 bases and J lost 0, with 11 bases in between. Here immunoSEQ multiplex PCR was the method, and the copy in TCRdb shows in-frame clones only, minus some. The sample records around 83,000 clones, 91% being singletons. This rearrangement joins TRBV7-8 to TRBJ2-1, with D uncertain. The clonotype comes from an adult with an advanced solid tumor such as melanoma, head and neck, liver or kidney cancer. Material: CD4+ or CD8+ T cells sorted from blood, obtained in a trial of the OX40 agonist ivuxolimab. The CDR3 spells CASSPSSTSYNEQFF. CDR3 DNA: TGTGCCAGCAGCCCGAGCTCGACCTCCTACAATGAGCAGTTCTTC.